This TCR beta chain was documented in a study of blood T cell repertoires in COVID-19. CDR3 length: 16 residues. Trimming removed 2 bases from V and 7 bases from J, with 20 bases in between. CDR1 and CDR2 from the germline V gene are MNHEY and SMNVEV (reference sequence). Using immunoSEQ multiplex PCR, the repertoire was profiled, and TCRdb retains in-frame clones only, with some absent. The repertoire has 230,000 or so clones, 80% to 90% of them found once; the top ten carry 2% to 2.5%. This chain connects TRBV27 to TRBJ1-2; D not certain. The sequencing sample was made of peripheral blood. The origin of this receptor is a man in his forties who had recovered from COVID-19. CDR3 region: CASSLDPSAPVGGYTF. The CDR3 DNA sequence: TGTGCCAGCAGTTTAGATCCGAGTGCTCCCGTTGGTGGCTACACCTTC.